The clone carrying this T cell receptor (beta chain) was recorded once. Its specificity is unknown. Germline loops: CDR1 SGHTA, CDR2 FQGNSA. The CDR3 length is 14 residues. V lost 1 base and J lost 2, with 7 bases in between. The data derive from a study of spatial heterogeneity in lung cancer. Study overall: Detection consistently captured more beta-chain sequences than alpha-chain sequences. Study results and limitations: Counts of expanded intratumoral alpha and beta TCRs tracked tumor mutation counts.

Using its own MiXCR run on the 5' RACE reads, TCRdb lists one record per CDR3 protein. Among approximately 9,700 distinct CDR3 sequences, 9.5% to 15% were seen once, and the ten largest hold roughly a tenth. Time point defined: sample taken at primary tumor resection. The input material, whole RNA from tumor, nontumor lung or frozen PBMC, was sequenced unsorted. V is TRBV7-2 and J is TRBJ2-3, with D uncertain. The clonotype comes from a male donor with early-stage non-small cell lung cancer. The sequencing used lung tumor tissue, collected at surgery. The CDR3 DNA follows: TGTGCCAGCAGCTTAGGGAGATCCACAGATACGCAGTATTTT. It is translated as CASSLGRSTDTQYF.